The 18 T cell receptor beta chains presented below share a single source sample, sequenced in a study of T cell responses to AZD1222 COVID-19 vaccine. Generated by immunoSEQ multiplex PCR, the TCRdb table keeps only in-frame clones and is missing some. This table holds 60,000 to 100,000 clones, approximately 90% found once. The specimen was peripheral blood, collected on day 0 of AZD1222 vaccination. Receptor source: an adult in good health.

V and J are TRBV6-5 and TRBJ2-7, with D perhaps matching TRBD1 (7 bases). This CDR3 has 15 amino acids. V was clipped by 2 bases and J by 3 bases, with 14 bases between them. The germline gives CDR1 MNHEY, CDR2 SVGAGI. The CDR3 region has the DNA TGTGCCAGCAGTTACGGGGGCAGGGGGGACTACGAGCAGTACTTC. Translation gives CASSYGGRGDYEQYF.

The V gene is TRBV7-3, the J gene TRBJ1-4; D unresolved. Germline CDR1 SGHTA, CDR2 FQGTGA. Between the trimmed V and J ends, which lost 6 bases and 8 bases, there was a span of 13 bases. The CDR3 runs 13 residues. DNA for the CDR3: TGTGCCAGCAGTATCGGGGTTGGCGAAAAACTGTTTTTT. It codes for CASSIGVGEKLFF.

The chain couples TRBV11-2 to TRBJ1-4, with 9 nucleotides matching TRBD1. The CDR3 extends over 13 amino acids. The J segment lost 8 bases and the V segment lost 10 bases, leaving 8 bases of the junction unmatched. From germline, CDR1 is SGHAT and CDR2 FQNNGV. The CDR3 here is CATEGQGDEKLFF. The CDR3 nucleotides are TGTGCCACGGAGGGACAGGGTGACGAAAAACTGTTTTTT.

CDR3 sequence reads: CASSVGLARVDTQYF. The CDR3 DNA reads as TGTGCCAGCAGCGTAGGGCTAGCGCGAGTAGATACGCAGTATTTT. This chain links TRBV9 with TRBJ2-3; TRBD2 is a possible D gene (6 bases). CDR3 size: 15 residues. Germline V gene sequence: CDR1 SGDLS, CDR2 YYNGEE. The ends were cut back, 0 bases at V and 5 bases at J, with 13 bases in the middle.

This clone appeared once. The rearrangement joins TRBV18 to TRBJ1-3, with D perhaps matching TRBD1 (5 bases). The germline gives CDR1 KGHSH, CDR2 LQKENI. V lost 2 bases and J 3 bases, leaving 14 bases between the germline ends. The CDR3 spans 16 residues. CDR3 in DNA: TGTGCCAGCTCACCAGCCCAGGGAGTGGTTGGAAACACCATATATTTT. Encoded protein: CASSPAQGVVGNTIYF.

This clone was seen once. The chain links TRBV5-8 to TRBJ2-3; weak D call: TRBD1 (6 bases). This CDR3 has 14 amino acids. Germline V gives CDR1 SGHTS, CDR2 YDEGEE. V lost 2 bases to trimming and J lost 2 bases, with 9 bases between them. The CDR3 DNA follows: TGTGCCAGCAGCTTCGGACAGAACACAGATACGCAGTATTTT. Amino acids: CASSFGQNTDTQYF.

The chain couples TRBV3-1 (or the pseudogene TRBV3-2) to TRBJ2-2; 7 bases line up with TRBD2. J gave up 0 bases and V 0 bases, and 1 base lay outside the gene matches. Germline loops: CDR1 LGHDT, CDR2 YNNKEL (reference sequence). The CDR3 contains 16 residues. The CDR3 DNA sequence: TGTGCCAGCAGCCAAGAGGGAGGGGCGAACACCGGGGAGCTGTTTTTT. Its protein is CASSQEGGANTGELFF.

The chain is built from TRBV6-1 and TRBJ1-6; a weak D match, TRBD1 (5 bases). Germline lookup yields CDR1 MNHNS and CDR2 SASEGT. Trimming took 3 bases from V and 7 from J, leaving 13 bases between them. The CDR3 spans 15 residues. The CDR3 coding sequence is TGTGCCAGCAGTGATCGGGACCAGCTCAATTCACCCCTCCACTTT. It yields the protein CASSDRDQLNSPLHF.

This chain joins TRBV9 and TRBJ2-3; 10 bases fit TRBD2. J gave up 2 bases and V 4 bases, and 7 bases lay outside the gene matches. This CDR3 region has 16 residues. The germline gives CDR1 SGDLS, CDR2 YYNGEE. The CDR3, as DNA: TGTGCCAGCAGCTCAGGGGGACTAGCGACCACAGATACGCAGTATTTT. Its protein product is CASSSGGLATTDTQYF.

The chain couples TRBV7-3 to TRBJ1-1, with 7 positions matching TRBD1. Germline trimming cut 4 bases from V and 4 bases from J; bases unmatched to any gene: 6. The CDR3 length is 14 residues. Germline V gene lookup returns CDR1 SGHTA and CDR2 FQGTGA. For the CDR3, the DNA is TGTGCCAGCAGCTCCCAGGGGGGGAGCACTGAAGCTTTCTTT. This translates into CASSSQGGSTEAFF.

The chain combines TRBV14 with TRBJ2-7, with D unresolved. Germline V CDR1 and CDR2: SGHDN, FVKESK. CDR3 length equals 14 residues. V was pared by 4 bases and J by 2 bases, with 12 bases between. The CDR3 is CASSRPEVPYEQYF. The CDR3 coding sequence is TGTGCCAGCAGCCGCCCGGAAGTCCCCTACGAGCAGTACTTC.

J is TRBJ1-1 and V is TRBV20-1; D is unclear. This CDR3 has 13 amino acids. Per the germline V gene, CDR1 is DFQATT and CDR2 is SNEGSKA (reference sequence). Between the trimmed V and J ends, which lost 3 bases and 3 bases, there was a span of 11 bases. CDR3 loop: CSASAVPDTEAFF. The CDR3 DNA follows: TGCAGTGCTAGTGCCGTCCCGGACACTGAAGCTTTCTTT.

V usage is TRBV11-3 and J usage is TRBJ1-6; 7 bases align to TRBD1. This CDR3 contains 15 residues. The V gene's germline CDR1 is SGHNT and CDR2 YENEEA. J was trimmed by 9 bases and V by 6 bases; bases with no gene match: 11. The CDR3 loop is CASSQRTGLSSPLHF. The CDR3 nucleotides are TGTGCCAGCAGTCAGAGGACAGGCTTAAGTTCACCCCTCCACTTT.

The chain recombines TRBV4-1 with TRBJ2-2; D is ambiguous. From germline, CDR1 is MGHRA and CDR2 YSYEKL. Trimming removed 4 bases from V and 4 bases from J, with 7 bases in between. The CDR3 sequence is 13 residues long. In DNA form, the CDR3 reads TGCGCCAGCAGCCTAAGGGTCACCGGGGAGCTGTTTTTT. Translation gives CASSLRVTGELFF.

The chain joins TRBV5-8 to TRBJ1-6; D unresolved. Between the trimmed V and J ends, which lost 4 bases and 10 bases, there was a span of 15 bases. The CDR3 runs to 14 residues. CDR1 and CDR2 from the germline V gene are SGHTS and YDEGEE. This CDR3 reads CASSRPVGGSPLHF. CDR3 bases: TGTGCCAGCAGCCGGCCCGTTGGAGGGTCACCCCTCCACTTT. The full variable domain, its missing parts supplied by reference TRBV5-8 and TRBJ1-6, is EAGVTQSPTHLIKTRGQQATLRCSPISGHTSVYWYQQALGLGLQFLLWYDEGEERNRGNFPPRFSGRQFPNYSSELNVNALELEDSALYLCASSRPVGGSPLHFGNGTRLTVT.

This sequence joins TRBV2 and TRBJ2-3, with D possibly TRBD2 on 6 matching bases. With 4 bases removed from V and 4 bases from J, the gap between germline ends came to 12 bases. CDR3 length equals 14 residues. Germline CDR1 SNHLY, CDR2 FYNNEI. The CDR3 coding sequence is TGTGCCAGCAGTGCGGGACTGGTGGCAGATACGCAGTATTTT. Translation: CASSAGLVADTQYF.

V is TRBV19 and J is TRBJ2-5, with D possibly matching TRBD1 (6 bases). V was pared by 0 bases and J by 4 bases, with 12 bases between. This CDR3 comprises 15 residues. Germline CDR1 LNHDA, CDR2 SQIVND (reference sequence). CDR3 DNA: TGTGCCAGTAGTATAGATAGGGGGTTAGGAGAGACCCAGTACTTC. Protein product: CASSIDRGLGETQYF.

The genes are TRBV5-4 and TRBJ2-3; D remains ambiguous. Germline V lookup: CDR1 SGHNT, CDR2 YYREEE (reference sequence). V lost 1 base and J 4 bases, leaving 13 bases between the germline ends. This CDR3 is built from 15 residues. The CDR3 nucleotides read TGTGCCAGCAGCTTGACCGGTCCCCAGGCAGATACGCAGTATTTT. It is translated as CASSLTGPQADTQYF.